The clone carrying this T cell receptor (beta chain) appeared many times. The CDR3 has 15 residues. Trimming cost V 4 bases and J 8 bases, with 17 bases left between them. The germline gives CDR1 KGHDR, CDR2 SFDVKD. This sample was included in a study of early T cells in non-severe SARS-CoV-2 infection. TCRdb re-called the 5' RACE reads through MiXCR, storing one row per CDR3 protein. Seen here are approximately 50,000 distinct CDR3 sequences, 8% to 9% observed once, and the top ten hold roughly 4.2%. This receptor was identified in an adult who was a healthcare worker with PCR-confirmed SARS-CoV-2 infection or an uninfected control (not recorded which). Sequencing was carried out using whole blood. The rearrangement links TRBV24-1 to TRBJ2-1, with D maybe TRBD2 (5 bases). CDR3 loop: CATSDPVSSSDEQFF. The CDR3 region has the DNA TGTGCCACCAGTGACCCGGTTTCTAGCAGCGATGAGCAGTTCTTC.